These 25 T cell receptor beta chains originate from one sample sequenced in a study of identical twins (dated by TCRdb to the mid-2010s). Libraries were prepared through 5' RACE. The reads were generated on an Illumina HiSeq 2000. Clones were called with MiXCR by TCRdb after fastp trimmed the public reads at Q25, and only in-frame beta chains were retained. Identical CDR3 protein sequences are pooled into one entry, listed with their most common genes and DNA. This sample lists roughly 290,000 distinct CDR3 sequences; 9.5% were detected once. The ten largest account for under 7.5% of the sample. These data also featured in a second study, about yellow fever vaccine responses in identical twins.

The sequenced material came from CD8+ T cells sorted from blood. Every receptor here comes from a woman aged 18-29 years in good health.

In its sample, this clonotype was seen many times. The chain uses TRBV20-1 and TRBJ2-7; 8 bases agree with TRBD1. There are 14 residues in the CDR3. Trimming took 3 bases from V and 0 from J; bases not matched to a gene: 4. Per the germline V gene, CDR1 is DFQATT and CDR2 is SNEGSKA (reference sequence). CDR3 in amino acids: CSASDRGLSYEQYF. The CDR3 nucleotides read TGCAGTGCTAGTGACAGGGGCCTCTCCTACGAGCAGTACTTC.

This clonotype appeared a few times. This sequence joins TRBV6-5 and TRBJ2-3; 11 nucleotides match TRBD2. After removal of 1 base from V and 0 bases from J, the junction contained 6 bases not matched to a gene. Germline values: CDR1 MNHEY, CDR2 SVGAGI. This CDR3 is built from 18 residues. The DNA of the CDR3 is TGTGCCAGCAGTTACTACGATTTAGCGGGAGGGAGCACAGATACGCAGTATTTT. Amino acids: CASSYYDLAGGSTDTQYF.

The V and J genes are TRBV5-6 and TRBJ2-7; D gene ambiguous. Trimming cost V 2 bases and J 5 bases, with 14 bases left between them. This CDR3 is 14 amino acids long. Germline V CDR1 and CDR2: SGHDT, YYEEEE. As DNA, the CDR3 is TGTGCCAGCAGCTTCTTAAACAACGGGCACGAGCAGTACTTC. This codes for CASSFLNNGHEQYF. The full variable domain, completed using reference TRBV5-6 and TRBJ2-7, is DAGVTQSPTHLIKTRGQQVTLRCSPKSGHDTVSWYQQALGQGPQFIFQYYEEEERQRGNFPDRFSGHQFPNYSSELNVNALLLGDSALYLCASSFLNNGHEQYFGPGTRLTVT.

This clonotype was detected ten times or more. The gene calls are TRBV20-1 and TRBJ2-7; 9 nucleotides line up with TRBD2. The V gene end was trimmed by 1 base and the J gene end by 2 bases; junction bases not matched to a gene: 0. Germline V gene sequence: CDR1 DFQATT, CDR2 SNEGSKA (reference sequence). This CDR3 has 13 amino acids. In nucleotides, the CDR3 is TGCAGTGCTAGAGTAGCGGGGGCCTACGAGCAGTACTTC. Amino acids: CSARVAGAYEQYF.

This clonotype was detected only a few times. The chain combines TRBV6-5 with TRBJ2-7; 8 bases agree with TRBD1. The V and J ends lost 2 bases and 3 bases, in that order; junction bases with no gene match: 6. Germline V gives CDR1 MNHEY, CDR2 SVGAGI. This CDR3 region has 15 residues. As DNA, the CDR3 is TGTGCCAGCAGTTACCCGGGACAGGCTCGCTACGAGCAGTACTTC. Translating gives CASSYPGQARYEQYF.

This clonotype was picked up a small number of times. The chain carries TRBV10-2 and TRBJ2-5; D gene ambiguous. Per germline, CDR1 WSHSY and CDR2 SAAADI. The ends were cut back, 3 bases at V and 0 bases at J, with 8 bases in the middle. This CDR3 region has 14 residues. Written as DNA, the CDR3 is TGCGCCAGCAGTGACAACTTAAACCAAGAGACCCAGTACTTC. Translating it yields CASSDNLNQETQYF.

This clonotype was counted at least ten times. The chain carries TRBV6-1 and TRBJ1-1; 9 positions match TRBD1. The CDR3 totals 14 residues. V lost 5 bases to trimming and J lost 4 bases; unmatched junction nucleotides: 5. CDR1 MNHNS and CDR2 SASEGT come from the germline V gene. CDR3 residues: CASSQQGAGTEAFF. The CDR3 coding sequence is TGTGCCAGCAGTCAACAGGGGGCCGGCACTGAAGCTTTCTTT.

At least ten counts were recorded for this clonotype. J is TRBJ2-7 and V is TRBV29-1; 8 bases map to TRBD1. The CDR3 consists of 16 residues. The ends lost 1 base at V and 3 bases at J; junction bases unmatched: 11. Germline-derived CDR1 and CDR2 are SQVTM and ANQGSEA. CDR3 protein: CSVEGEVTGEDYEQYF. The CDR3, as DNA: TGCAGCGTTGAAGGGGAAGTGACAGGGGAGGACTACGAGCAGTACTTC.

The J gene is TRBJ2-2, the V gene TRBV9; 12 bases match TRBD2. V dropped 0 bases and J dropped 3; count of bases not matched to a gene: 12. Germline CDR1 reads SGDLS; CDR2 reads YYNGEE. The CDR3 is 20 amino acids. The CDR3 DNA reads TGTGCCAGCAGCGTAGATCGTAGGCTAGCGGGGGGGCCGTACACCGGGGAGCTGTTTTTT. It codes for CASSVDRRLAGGPYTGELFF. Complete variable domain (other parts from reference TRBV9 and TRBJ2-2): DSGVTQTPKHLITATGQRVTLRCSPRSGDLSVYWYQQSLDQGLQFLIQYYNGEERAKGNILERFSAQQFPDLHSELNLSSLELGDSALYFCASSVDRRLAGGPYTGELFFGEGSRLTVL.

This clonotype was recorded many times. The gene calls are TRBV29-1 and TRBJ2-1; D not resolved. Germline CDR1 reads SQVTM; CDR2 reads ANQGSEA. V lost 0 bases, J lost 4 bases, and 1 base lay in between. This CDR3 spans 11 amino acids. CDR3 DNA: TGCAGCGTTGAAGAATACAATGAGCAGTTCTTC. This gives the protein CSVEEYNEQFF.

This clonotype occurred a few times. This rearrangement joins TRBV9 to TRBJ2-1; 9 bases fit TRBD2. CDR1 is SGDLS and CDR2 is YYNGEE in the germline V gene. This CDR3 contains 14 residues. Trimming removed 4 bases from V and 5 bases from J; junction bases left unmatched: 4. The CDR3 nucleotides are TGTGCCAGCAGCCCCTGGACTAGCGACAATGAGCAGTTCTTC. Protein product: CASSPWTSDNEQFF.

This clonotype was detected many times. The chain couples TRBV3-1 to TRBJ2-7; unclear D gene. CDR1 and CDR2 (germline): LGHDT, YNNKEL (reference sequence). The V end lost 2 bases, the J end lost 3 bases, and 11 bases lay between the germline ends. This CDR3 spans 14 amino acids. CDR3 loop: CASSQQTSLYEQYF. DNA for the CDR3: TGTGCCAGCAGCCAACAGACAAGCCTCTACGAGCAGTACTTC.

This clonotype was counted ten times or more. The chain joins TRBV28 to TRBJ2-7, with no clear D. Trimming pared 6 bases from V and 1 base from J, leaving 13 bases between. The CDR3 totals 14 residues. CDR1 MDHEN and CDR2 SYDVKM come from the germline V gene. CDR3 protein: CASSRLFQSYEQYF. The DNA of the CDR3 is TGTGCCAGCAGCCGGTTGTTCCAATCCTACGAGCAGTACTTC.

The chain joins TRBV20-1 to TRBJ2-1; D is ambiguous. Between the trimmed V and J ends, which lost 0 bases and 10 bases, there was a span of 16 bases. Germline assignment: CDR1 DFQATT and CDR2 SNEGSKA (reference sequence). The CDR3 is made up of 14 amino acids. The CDR3 DNA follows: TGCAGTGCTAGAGACCGGTTTAATCGGCTGGAGCAGTTCTTC. Translating it yields CSARDRFNRLEQFF.

A few counts support this clonotype. The CDR3 nucleotides are TGTGCCAGCAGTTTGGACAGCCACAGCTCCTACAATGAGCAGTTCTTC. Encoded protein: CASSLDSHSSYNEQFF. The gene calls are TRBV6-5 and TRBJ2-1; D might be TRBD1 (6 bases). CDR3 length equals 16 residues. CDR1 and CDR2 (germline): MNHEY, SVGAGI. V lost 4 bases and J lost 0, with 13 bases in between.

This clonotype was seen a handful of times. The chain uses TRBV30 and TRBJ2-1, with TRBD1 as a possible D gene (6 bases). The CDR3 has 13 amino acids. Germline CDR1 and CDR2: GTSNPN and SVGIG (reference sequence). V gave up 5 bases and J gave up 8 bases, with 16 bases separating them. CDR3 residues: CAWSRGNWDEQFF. The CDR3 DNA is TGTGCCTGGTCTAGGGGGAATTGGGATGAGCAGTTCTTC.

This clonotype came up a few times. For the CDR3, the DNA is TGTGCCAGCAGCCCCCGCGAAATGAACACTGAAGCTTTCTTT. Translating it yields CASSPREMNTEAFF. The chain uses TRBV7-8 and TRBJ1-1, with D hard to call. V gave up 5 bases and J gave up 0 bases, with 10 bases separating them. CDR3 length: 14 residues. Germline values: CDR1 SGHVS, CDR2 FQNEAQ.

This clonotype appeared many times. J is TRBJ2-1 and V is TRBV10-3, with 10 nucleotides matching TRBD2. CDR1 ENHRY and CDR2 SYGVKD come from the germline V gene. Trimming took 4 bases from V and 3 from J; bases not matched to a gene: 0. The CDR3 covers 14 residues. CDR3 in amino acids: CAISASGGYNEQFF. CDR3 bases: TGTGCCATCAGTGCTAGCGGGGGCTACAATGAGCAGTTCTTC.

This clonotype was picked up a small number of times. The V gene is TRBV29-1, the J gene TRBJ2-3; 12 bases agree with TRBD2. The CDR3 sequence is 18 residues long. Trimming at V came to 4 bases and at J to 3 bases, leaving 14 bases not matched to a gene. Germline V CDR1 and CDR2: SQVTM, ANQGSEA. The CDR3 sequence: CSVVGLLSSGGGTDTQYF. In nucleotides, the CDR3 is TGCAGCGTTGTAGGTCTACTATCTAGCGGGGGGGGGACAGATACGCAGTATTTT.

The chain links TRBV7-2 to TRBJ2-7; no firm D call. In germline, CDR1 is SGHTA, CDR2 FQGNSA. V gave up 3 bases and J gave up 6 bases, with 18 bases separating them. The CDR3 is 15 amino acids. The CDR3 DNA reads TGTGCCAGCAGCTTCGGCCTTCAGGAGTGTGCCGAGCAGTACTTC. Protein sequence: CASSFGLQECAEQYF.

This clonotype appeared many times. V gene TRBV12-3 or TRBV12-4 combines with J gene TRBJ2-2, with D possibly matching TRBD2 (6 bases). This CDR3 has 15 residues. V gave up 4 bases and J gave up 3 bases, with 12 bases separating them. The CDR3 nucleotides read TGTGCCAGCAGTTCATTGGGAGGCGACACCGGGGAGCTGTTTTTT. Translated, it gives CASSSLGGDTGELFF.

This clonotype was observed many times. V usage is TRBV7-9 and J usage is TRBJ1-5; a possible D gene is TRBD1 (5 bases). Germline-derived CDR1 and CDR2 are SEHNR and FQNEAQ (reference sequence). The V and J ends lost 0 bases and 7 bases respectively, with 7 bases between them. The CDR3 consists of 13 residues. The DNA of the CDR3 is TGTGCCAGCAGCTTAGCGGGGGGGCAGCCCCAGCATTTT. Translated, it gives CASSLAGGQPQHF.

This clonotype was detected many times. V gene TRBV7-9 combines with J gene TRBJ2-7; no clear D. Trimming took 2 bases from V and 1 from J, leaving 9 bases between them. Germline-derived CDR1 and CDR2 are SEHNR and FQNEAQ (reference sequence). The CDR3 is made up of 14 amino acids. Written as DNA, the CDR3 is TGTGCCAGCAGCTTAACCTCGAAGTCCTACGAGCAGTACTTC. It codes for CASSLTSKSYEQYF.

This clonotype showed up just a few times. This chain connects TRBV7-9 to TRBJ2-7; tentatively, D is TRBD1 (6 bases). This CDR3 contains 14 residues. From germline, CDR1 is SEHNR and CDR2 FQNEAQ (reference sequence). Trimming stripped 6 bases from V and 7 bases from J, with 19 bases between. The CDR3, as DNA: TGTGCCAGCAGGGACCGGGCAGGGGTCGGTGAGCAGTACTTC. Translating it yields CASRDRAGVGEQYF.

The chain couples TRBV11-2 to TRBJ2-3, with 8 nucleotides matching TRBD2. The CDR3 has 16 residues. Germline CDR1 reads SGHAT; CDR2 reads FQNNGV. V was clipped by 0 bases and J by 2 bases; unmatched bases: 4. CDR3 sequence: CASSLELAGFTDTQYF. The DNA for the CDR3 is TGTGCCAGCAGCTTAGAGCTAGCGGGCTTCACAGATACGCAGTATTTT.